This T cell receptor beta chain emerged from a study of T-cell reconstitution after alpha-beta-depleted transplantation in children. Germline CDR1 and CDR2: MNHEY and SMNVEV (reference sequence). This CDR3 has 16 residues. The J segment lost 2 bases and the V segment lost 4 bases, leaving 7 bases of the junction unmatched. The table lists this clonotype with a few counts. Antigen unknown. General study points: By one year post-transplant, T-cell counts and diversity largely arose from T cells that were newly produced. It was reported that alpha-beta T cells came from several hundred expanded graft clones (about two months after transplant). Some patients owed their high day-60 TCRbeta diversity to surviving recipient T cells and thymic progenitors.

The TCRbeta library was prepared with unique molecular identifiers. A single record per CDR3 protein comes from TCRdb applying MiXCR to the PCR reads. The sample lists under 450,000 distinct CDR3 sequences; 16% were seen once. The chain has TRBV27 and TRBJ2-5; 10 positions agree with TRBD2. This sample comprised PBMCs, mostly from graft donor cells, obtained 360 days after TCRalphabeta/CD19-depleted stem cell transplant. This clonotype originated in a boy younger than two who had a stem cell transplant for Wiskott-Aldrich syndrome, so the T cells may come from the graft donor. The CDR3 is CASSYSGGLFQETQYF. CDR3 DNA sequence: TGTGCCAGCAGTTATAGCGGGGGGTTATTTCAAGAGACCCAGTACTTC.